Each of the 24 T cell receptor beta chains below was sequenced from the same sample in a study of STAT5B mutations in CD4+ large granular lymphocyte leukemia. Using immunoSEQ multiplex PCR, the repertoire was profiled, and TCRdb retains in-frame clones only, with some absent. This table has around 31,000 clones, about 70% appearing once. Material: CD4+ T cells from blood buffy coats. The receptors come from a human donor in good health.

This clone was seen only once. The V call is TRBV4-1, the J call TRBJ2-3; 9 bases fit TRBD1. J was trimmed by 3 bases and V by 2 bases; bases with no gene match: 6. This CDR3 is built from 16 residues. Germline-derived CDR1 and CDR2 are MGHRA and YSYEKL. CDR3 sequence: CASSQPGTGTTDTQYF. DNA of the CDR3: TGCGCCAGCAGCCAACCCGGGACAGGGACAACAGATACGCAGTATTTT.

This chain connects TRBV18 to TRBJ1-6; the D gene is possibly TRBD1 (6 bases). Germline V gene data show CDR1 as KGHSH and CDR2 as LQKENI. This CDR3 comprises 15 residues. V lost 2 bases and J lost 7, with 12 bases in between. The CDR3 loop is CASSPFAGENSPLHF. Written as DNA, the CDR3 is TGTGCCAGCTCACCATTCGCAGGGGAGAATTCACCCCTCCACTTT.

A few counts support this clone. The V call is TRBV19, the J call TRBJ1-1; D possibly corresponds to TRBD1 (5 bases). The CDR3 length is 13 residues. Germline values: CDR1 LNHDA, CDR2 SQIVND (reference sequence). Trimming cost V 7 bases and J 1 base, with 10 bases left between them. CDR3 nucleotides: TGTGCCAGTACGACGACAGAGAACACTGAAGCTTTCTTT. Translation: CASTTTENTEAFF.

This sequence joins TRBV28 and TRBJ1-6, with 10 bases fitting TRBD1. This CDR3 contains 15 residues. Losses at the gene ends were 5 bases for V and 10 bases for J; bases not matched to a gene: 8. Germline V CDR1 and CDR2: MDHEN, SYDVKM. The CDR3 DNA reads TGTGCCAGCAGTCGACAGGGGGCGCAACGCTCACCCCTCCACTTT. Its protein is CASSRQGAQRSPLHF.

This rearrangement joins TRBV30 to TRBJ1-1, with D possibly being TRBD1 (6 bases). The CDR3 covers 14 residues. CDR1 GTSNPN and CDR2 SVGIG come from the germline V gene (reference sequence). V was shortened by 4 bases and J by 3 bases, with 15 bases between the two germline ends. Here the CDR3 reads CAWTRGQLDTEAFF. The CDR3 bases are TGTGCCTGGACTCGGGGGCAGCTTGACACTGAAGCTTTCTTT.

This clone was detected a few times. The CDR3 sequence: CASTLGLAGFSYEQYF. CDR3 bases: TGTGCCAGCACCCTCGGACTAGCGGGGTTCTCCTACGAGCAGTACTTC. This chain joins TRBV7-2 and TRBJ2-7; 12 bases fit TRBD2. The CDR3 is 16 amino acids. J lost 0 bases, V lost 7 bases, and 7 bases had no gene match. The germline gives CDR1 SGHTA, CDR2 FQGNSA.

The genes are TRBV5-3 and TRBJ2-2; no clear D gene. TRBV5-3 qualifies as an ORF whose function is uncertain. V was cut by 4 bases and J by 2 bases, with 15 bases left in between. CDR3 length: 16 amino acids. The CDR3 loop is CARSAAWGINTGELFF. The DNA for the CDR3 is TGTGCCAGAAGCGCGGCCTGGGGTATCAACACCGGGGAGCTGTTTTTT.

This clone showed up just once. This chain joins TRBV14 and TRBJ2-1; 9 nucleotides match TRBD1. The length of the CDR3 is 14 residues. Germline lookup yields CDR1 SGHDN and CDR2 FVKESK. Trimming took 5 bases from V and 7 from J; bases not matched to a gene: 6. The DNA for the CDR3 is TGTGCCAGCAGCTTGCCGGGACAGGGAAATGAGCAGTTCTTC. This encodes CASSLPGQGNEQFF.

This clone has more than one count but fewer than ten. The CDR3 nucleotides read TGTGCCAGTACCCGAGTGGTCGGGTCTGGGGCCAACGTCCTGACTTTC. Translation gives CASTRVVGSGANVLTF. This chain connects TRBV19 to TRBJ2-6; D unresolved. CDR1 and CDR2 (germline): LNHDA, SQIVND (reference sequence). The ends were cut back, 7 bases at V and 1 base at J, with 14 bases in the middle. The CDR3 sequence is 16 residues long.

This clone was found a few times. The chain recombines TRBV18 with TRBJ1-1; 8 positions agree with TRBD1. The CDR3 consists of 13 residues. Germline V gene data show CDR1 as KGHSH and CDR2 as LQKENI. V dropped 3 bases and J dropped 11; count of bases not matched to a gene: 8. CDR3 amino acids: CASSPDRDSAAFF. The CDR3 nucleotides read TGTGCCAGCTCACCGGACAGGGATTCGGCTGCTTTCTTT.

This clone was observed a few times. The V and J genes are TRBV30 and TRBJ1-1; tentative D call: TRBD1 (6 bases). This CDR3 has 14 amino acids. V gave up 0 bases and J gave up 4 bases, with 12 bases separating them. Germline loops: CDR1 GTSNPN, CDR2 SVGIG (reference sequence). CDR3 sequence (DNA): TGTGCCTGGAGTGTACACGGGGGCACCACTGAAGCTTTCTTT. Its translation is CAWSVHGGTTEAFF.

The chain couples TRBV5-1 to TRBJ1-3; D may be TRBD1 (6 bases). Per the germline V gene, CDR1 is SGHRS and CDR2 is YFSETQ. V lost 4 bases and J lost 0, with 14 bases in between. This CDR3 is built from 16 residues. This CDR3 is CASSPTTGTSGNTIYF. The CDR3 region has the DNA TGCGCCAGCAGCCCTACGACAGGAACCTCTGGAAACACCATATATTTT.

V and J are TRBV7-8 and TRBJ1-1; D is unresolved. Deletions cut 7 bases from V and 6 bases from J, with 24 bases between. Germline V gives CDR1 SGHVS, CDR2 FQNEAQ. This CDR3 is built from 16 residues. The CDR3 region has the DNA TGTGCCAGCACGCTTTCAGCAGTGGGCAATCGGGCTGAAGCTTTCTTT. Its protein is CASTLSAVGNRAEAFF.

The genes are TRBV6-6 and TRBJ1-1; 8 bases are a match to TRBD1. V shed 6 bases, J shed 1 base, and the junction held 4 bases outside the gene matches. The CDR3 consists of 14 residues. CDR1 and CDR2 from the germline V gene are MNHNY and SVGAGI (reference sequence). CDR3 DNA: TGTGCCAGCAGAATCGGACAGGGGAACACTGAAGCTTTCTTT. This encodes CASRIGQGNTEAFF.

This clone was observed once. This chain connects TRBV7-2 to TRBJ2-2; weak D call: TRBD2 (7 bases). CDR1 and CDR2 from the germline V gene are SGHTA and FQGNSA. V was cut by 1 base and J by 5 bases, with 14 bases left in between. CDR3 size: 16 residues. The CDR3 sequence is CASSLGGGASTGELFF. In DNA form, the CDR3 reads TGTGCCAGCAGCTTAGGGGGGGGCGCGAGTACCGGGGAGCTGTTTTTT.

This clone was observed a handful of times. The chain recombines TRBV29-1 with TRBJ2-2; a weak D match, TRBD2 (6 bases). The CDR3 covers 15 residues. Between the trimmed V and J ends, which lost 4 bases and 1 base, there was a span of 13 bases. The V gene's germline CDR1 is SQVTM and CDR2 ANQGSEA. CDR3 bases: TGCAGCGTTGCGGGACTTCGGGGGAACACCGGGGAGCTGTTTTTT. Its protein is CSVAGLRGNTGELFF.

This clone has only a few counts. J is TRBJ1-5 and V is TRBV6-5; 10 positions agree with TRBD1. The CDR3 totals 16 residues. Germline V lookup: CDR1 MNHEY, CDR2 SVGAGI. After removal of 2 bases from V and 5 bases from J, the junction contained 6 bases not matched to a gene. CDR3 sequence reads: CASSYAGQGRDQPQHF. As DNA, the CDR3 is TGTGCCAGCAGTTACGCGGGACAGGGGAGGGATCAGCCCCAGCATTTT.

The chain combines TRBV5-8 with TRBJ1-4; a possible D gene is TRBD1 (6 bases). The CDR3 consists of 16 residues. The V gene lost 2 bases and the J gene lost 6 bases, with 17 bases spanning the gap. Germline V CDR1 and CDR2: SGHTS, YDEGEE. The CDR3 sequence is CASSFLSAGGDEKLFF. The CDR3 coding sequence is TGTGCCAGCAGCTTTCTCTCCGCTGGGGGCGATGAAAAACTGTTTTTT.

This clone was counted a few times. The chain recombines TRBV4-2 with TRBJ2-1; the D is unclear. Germline CDR1 LGHNA, CDR2 YNFKEQ. V was shortened by 2 bases and J by 2 bases, with 7 bases between the two germline ends. CDR3 length equals 14 residues. The CDR3 DNA reads TGTGCCAGCAGCCAACCCGGCGCCTACAATGAGCAGTTCTTC. Translating it yields CASSQPGAYNEQFF.

This clone occurred a few times. The chain recombines TRBV30 with TRBJ1-5; TRBD1 might be the D (6 bases). From germline, CDR1 is GTSNPN and CDR2 SVGIG (reference sequence). Trimming left V 3 bases short and J 6 bases short, with 15 bases between. The CDR3 is 14 residues long. In DNA form, the CDR3 reads TGTGCCTGGAGGGACAGTGGGAATCTTCAGCCCCAGCATTTT. The encoded protein is CAWRDSGNLQPQHF.

The V and J genes are TRBV27 and TRBJ1-2, with TRBD1 matching 9 bases. J gave up 7 bases and V 6 bases, and 6 bases lay outside the gene matches. Germline assignment: CDR1 MNHEY and CDR2 SMNVEV (reference sequence). This CDR3 comprises 13 residues. The CDR3 DNA reads TGTGCCAGCAGACGGGACAGGGAGGGTGGCTACACCTTC. Translation gives CASRRDREGGYTF.

The chain links TRBV7-3 to TRBJ1-1; no firm D call. The CDR3 is made up of 13 amino acids. CDR1 and CDR2 (germline): SGHTA, FQGTGA. V lost 5 bases to trimming and J lost 1 base, with 8 bases between them. The DNA of the CDR3 is TGTGCCAGCAGCACCACAAAGAACACTGAAGCTTTCTTT. Translating gives CASSTTKNTEAFF.

This chain uses TRBV19 with TRBJ2-3; D is unclear. The CDR3 length is 11 residues. Per germline, CDR1 LNHDA and CDR2 SQIVND (reference sequence). Trimming pared 6 bases from V and 5 bases from J, leaving 6 bases between. Written as DNA, the CDR3 is TGTGCCAGTAGCACAGAAGATACGCAGTATTTT. Translated, it gives CASSTEDTQYF.

DNA for the CDR3: TGCGCCAGCAGCTTGAGAACAGGGGGTACCTACAATGAGCAGTTCTTC. It encodes CASSLRTGGTYNEQFF. This chain connects TRBV5-1 to TRBJ2-1, with 8 nucleotides matching TRBD1. V gave up 1 base and J gave up 2 bases; unmatched junction bases: 5. This CDR3 comprises 16 residues. Looked up from germline, CDR1 is SGHRS and CDR2 is YFSETQ.